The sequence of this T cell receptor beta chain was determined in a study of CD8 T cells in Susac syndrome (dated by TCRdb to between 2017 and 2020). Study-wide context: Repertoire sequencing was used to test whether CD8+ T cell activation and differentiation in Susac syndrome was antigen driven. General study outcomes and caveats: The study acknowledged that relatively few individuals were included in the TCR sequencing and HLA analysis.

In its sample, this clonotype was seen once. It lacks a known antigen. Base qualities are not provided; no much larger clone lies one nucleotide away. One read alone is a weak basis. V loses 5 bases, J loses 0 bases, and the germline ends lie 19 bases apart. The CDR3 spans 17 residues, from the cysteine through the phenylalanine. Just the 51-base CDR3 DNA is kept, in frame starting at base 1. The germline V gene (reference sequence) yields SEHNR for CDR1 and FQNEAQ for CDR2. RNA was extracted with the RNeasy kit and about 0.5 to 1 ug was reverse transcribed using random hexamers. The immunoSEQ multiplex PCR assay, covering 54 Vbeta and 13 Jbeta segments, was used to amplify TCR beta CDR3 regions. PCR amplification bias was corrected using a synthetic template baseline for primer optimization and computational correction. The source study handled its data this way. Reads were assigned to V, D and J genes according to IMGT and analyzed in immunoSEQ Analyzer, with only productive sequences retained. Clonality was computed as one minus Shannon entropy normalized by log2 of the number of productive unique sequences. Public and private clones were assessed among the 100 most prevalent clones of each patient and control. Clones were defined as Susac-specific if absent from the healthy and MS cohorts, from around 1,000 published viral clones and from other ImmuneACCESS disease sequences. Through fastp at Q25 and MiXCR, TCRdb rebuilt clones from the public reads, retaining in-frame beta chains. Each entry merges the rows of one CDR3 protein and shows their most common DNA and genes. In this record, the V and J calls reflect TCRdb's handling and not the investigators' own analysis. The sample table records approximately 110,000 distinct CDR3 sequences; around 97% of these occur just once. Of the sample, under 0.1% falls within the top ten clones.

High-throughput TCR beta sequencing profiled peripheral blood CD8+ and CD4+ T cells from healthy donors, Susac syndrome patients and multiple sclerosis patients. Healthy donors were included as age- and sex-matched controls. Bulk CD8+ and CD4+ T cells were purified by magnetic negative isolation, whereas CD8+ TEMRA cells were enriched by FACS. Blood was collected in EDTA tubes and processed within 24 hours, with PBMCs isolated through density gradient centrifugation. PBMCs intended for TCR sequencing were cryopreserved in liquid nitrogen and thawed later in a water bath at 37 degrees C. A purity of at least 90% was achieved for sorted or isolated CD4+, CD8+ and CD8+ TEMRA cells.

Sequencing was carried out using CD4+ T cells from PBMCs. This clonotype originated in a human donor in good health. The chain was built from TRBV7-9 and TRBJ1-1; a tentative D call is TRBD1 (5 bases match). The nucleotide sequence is TGTGCCAGCAGCCCCCCAGCAGGGAAAAGGGTGAACACTGAAGCTTTCTTT. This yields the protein CASSPPAGKRVNTEAFF.